This T cell receptor beta chain was sequenced in a study of CD8 T cells in Susac syndrome. About the research overall: The Susac syndrome patients were therapy-naive, on corticosteroids, or on intravenous immunoglobulin alone at blood draw.

Study outcomes and limitations: Detection of Susac-specific public clones gave fewer than 20 in total CD8+ repertoires and about five in CD8+ TEMRA repertoires.

The CDR3 has 13 amino acids. V was trimmed by 4 bases and J by 3 bases, leaving 10 bases between them. From germline, CDR1 is SGHKS and CDR2 YYEKEE (reference sequence). Patients with Susac syndrome fulfilled recently defined diagnostic criteria for definite or probable disease. A word on this clonotype: Its antigen is undetermined.

The RNA, about 0.5 to 1 ug, was put through reverse transcription using random hexamers. The amplification used immunoSEQ multiplex PCR on TCR beta CDR3; it spanned 54 Vbeta and 13 Jbeta. In TCRdb, the immunoSEQ multiplex PCR reads were re-called with MiXCR into one record per CDR3 protein. The sample consists of fewer than 80,000 distinct CDR3 sequences, roughly 95% of them appearing once. Sequencing was performed on CD8+ T cells from PBMCs. The rearrangement joins TRBV5-5 to TRBJ2-5; D is possibly TRBD2 (6 bases). The source is a human donor with Susac syndrome. This chain's CDR3 is CASSRTTKETQYF. CDR3 nucleotides: TGTGCCAGCAGCCGGACTACTAAAGAGACCCAGTACTTC.